The sample holds many counts of the clone carrying this TCR beta chain. Its antigen is as yet unknown. RNA transcripts yielded amplified TCR beta CDR3 regions. The HTBI primer set was used in a first-round RT-PCR of the TCR CDR3. One entry per CDR3 protein, called by TCRdb with MiXCR from the multiplex PCR reads. The repertoire holds under 350,000 distinct CDR3 sequences, with roughly 20% as singletons. These data come from a study of T cells in Graves' hyperthyroidism and ophthalmopathy. Regarding the study as a whole: Most thyroid clonotypes expanded above 0.001 appeared in blood too.

The CDR3 totals 14 residues. With 5 bases clipped from V and 10 bases from J, the junction kept 11 bases outside the gene matches. Germline V gene sequence: CDR1 SEHNR, CDR2 FQNEAQ (reference sequence). An absence of ophthalmopathy progression within 18 months meant stable Graves' hyperthyroidism. The specimen was blood. The chain combines TRBV7-9 with TRBJ2-1, with TRBD2 matching 7 bases. This receptor was taken from a woman in her 50s with Graves' hyperthyroidism. CDR3 sequence: CASSPRTRSDEQFF. Written as DNA, the CDR3 is TGTGCCAGCAGCCCCCGGACTAGATCGGACGAGCAGTTCTTC.